Sequencing of this T cell receptor beta chain was carried out in a study of T cell responses to AZD1222 COVID-19 vaccine. Overall study: It was second doses at about 4 or about 12 weeks that were pooled.

Unmatched junction bases numbered 6, after V lost 3 bases and J lost 1 base. This CDR3 contains 16 residues. Germline V gene lookup returns CDR1 SGHDT and CDR2 YYEEEE. Notes on this clone: Its antigen is unidentified.

Whole-study findings and limits: Researchers took repertoire samples only after the peak T cell response had come.

Sequencing used immunoSEQ multiplex PCR; TCRdb keeps in-frame clones, though not all of them. The sample holds approximately 100,000 clones, approximately 90% seen once. The material sequenced was peripheral blood, taken on day 0 of AZD1222 vaccination. This TCR was recovered from an adult in good health. The rearrangement joins TRBV5-6 to TRBJ1-1, with TRBD1 matching over 10 bases. The CDR3 DNA sequence: TGTGCCAGCAGCTCAGGGACAGGGGATTGGAACACTGAAGCTTTCTTT. This encodes CASSSGTGDWNTEAFF. Drawing the rest from reference TRBV5-6 and TRBJ1-1, the complete variable domain is DAGVTQSPTHLIKTRGQQVTLRCSPKSGHDTVSWYQQALGQGPQFIFQYYEEEERQRGNFPDRFSGHQFPNYSSELNVNALLLGDSALYLCASSSGTGDWNTEAFFGQGTRLTVV.